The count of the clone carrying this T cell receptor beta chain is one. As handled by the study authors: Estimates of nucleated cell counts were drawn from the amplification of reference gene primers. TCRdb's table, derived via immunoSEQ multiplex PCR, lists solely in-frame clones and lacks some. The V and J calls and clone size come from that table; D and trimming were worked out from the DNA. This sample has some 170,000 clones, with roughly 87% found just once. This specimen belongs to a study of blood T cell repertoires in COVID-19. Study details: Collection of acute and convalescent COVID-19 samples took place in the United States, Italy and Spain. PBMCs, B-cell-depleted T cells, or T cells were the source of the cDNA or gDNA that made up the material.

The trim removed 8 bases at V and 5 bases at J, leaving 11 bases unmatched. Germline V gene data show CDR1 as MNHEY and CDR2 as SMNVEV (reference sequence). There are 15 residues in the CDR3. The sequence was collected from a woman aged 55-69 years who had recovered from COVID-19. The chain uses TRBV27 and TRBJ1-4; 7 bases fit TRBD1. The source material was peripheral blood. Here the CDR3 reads CASSAYRDRNEKLFF. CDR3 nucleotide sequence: TGTGCCAGCTCCGCTTACCGGGACAGAAATGAAAAACTGTTTTTT.